The 8 T cell receptor beta chains below all came from one sample that was sequenced in a study of OX40 agonist ivuxolimab in advanced cancers. Libraries were prepared by immunoSEQ multiplex PCR; TCRdb keeps only in-frame clonotypes and omits some of them. The sample has tens of thousands of clones, about 80% seen once; the top ten hold roughly 25%. The material was CD4+ or CD8+ T cells sorted from blood, obtained in a trial of the OX40 agonist ivuxolimab. All receptors derive from an adult with an advanced solid tumor such as melanoma, head and neck, liver or kidney cancer.

This sequence joins TRBV7-9 and TRBJ2-1; the D is unclear. V shed 5 bases and J shed 6 bases, with 14 bases lying between them. The CDR3 contains 14 residues. Germline V gene sequence: CDR1 SEHNR, CDR2 FQNEAQ (reference sequence). The CDR3: CASSVRTMTNEQFF. CDR3 DNA sequence: TGTGCCAGCAGCGTACGGACGATGACCAATGAGCAGTTCTTC.

Regarding this clone: The junction does not match germline at one end; this may be a read error. This chain uses TRBV30 with TRBJ2-2; TRBD1 matches 8 bases. The CDR3 runs 12 residues. CDR1 and CDR2 (germline): GTSNPN, SVGIG (reference sequence). The CDR3 loop is CARTGYTGELVF. CDR3 in DNA: TGTGCGAGGACAGGGTACACCGGGGAGCTGGTTTTT.

The chain couples TRBV5-6 to TRBJ2-1; 10 positions match TRBD2. The CDR3 spans 19 residues. Losses at the gene ends were 0 bases for V and 5 bases for J; bases not matched to a gene: 14. Per the germline V gene, CDR1 is SGHDT and CDR2 is YYEEEE. CDR3 loop: CASSLVASGGRTRNNEQFF. The CDR3 DNA is TGTGCCAGCAGCTTGGTGGCTAGCGGGGGCCGGACGAGAAACAATGAGCAGTTCTTC.

This clone was counted between two and nine times. The chain combines TRBV15 with TRBJ1-2; TRBD1 aligns across 7 bases. The CDR3 totals 15 residues. Germline CDR1 LNHNV, CDR2 YYDKDF (reference sequence). After removal of 5 bases from V and 1 base from J, the junction contained 7 bases not matched to a gene. The CDR3, as DNA: TGTGCCACCAGCCGGCCGGGACAGTTTAACTATGGCTACACCTTC. Translation: CATSRPGQFNYGYTF.

The chain combines TRBV5-6 with TRBJ1-2; 9 bases agree with TRBD1. Germline V CDR1 and CDR2: SGHDT, YYEEEE. The V and J ends lost 2 bases and 5 bases, in that order; junction bases with no gene match: 7. The CDR3 consists of 15 residues. The CDR3 DNA is TGTGCCAGCAGCTTCCGGGACAGGGCAGGATATGGCTACACCTTC. Translation gives CASSFRDRAGYGYTF.

As DNA, the CDR3 is TGTGCCAGCAAGTTTAGGTCCCAAGAGACCCAGTACTTC. Protein product: CASKFRSQETQYF. The chain uses TRBV6-1 and TRBJ2-5; D is unclear. Germline-derived CDR1 and CDR2 are MNHNS and SASEGT. Trimming pared 7 bases from V and 1 base from J, leaving 10 bases between. The CDR3 extends over 13 amino acids.

This rearrangement joins TRBV28 to TRBJ1-1, with no clear D. V was cut by 6 bases and J by 4 bases, with 15 bases left in between. Per the germline V gene, CDR1 is MDHEN and CDR2 is SYDVKM. This CDR3 has 14 amino acids. CDR3 sequence: CASRRLIVSTEAFF. In nucleotides, the CDR3 is TGTGCCAGCAGGCGTTTAATTGTATCCACTGAAGCTTTCTTT.

The sample holds one count of this clone. The chain is built from TRBV5-4 and TRBJ2-7; D is tentatively TRBD1 or TRBD2 (6 bases each). Per the germline V gene, CDR1 is SGHNT and CDR2 is YYREEE (reference sequence). V was pared by 4 bases and J by 7 bases, with 18 bases between. The CDR3 length is 14 residues. This CDR3 reads CASSPGGGPREQYF. CDR3 sequence (DNA): TGTGCCAGCAGCCCAGGAGGGGGGCCTCGGGAGCAGTACTTC. Filled out from reference TRBV5-4 and TRBJ2-7, the complete variable domain reads ETGVTQSPTHLIKTRGQQVTLRCSSQSGHNTVSWYQQALGQGPQFIFQYYREEENGRGNFPPRFSGLQFPNYSSELNVNALELDDSALYLCASSPGGGPREQYFGPGTRLTVT.